A single sample is the source of the 19 T cell receptor beta chains below, sequenced in a study of blood T cells in healthy people across ages. Primers used in a second PCR of about 6 to 11 cycles were a sample-barcoded 5' primer and a J-beta primer mix. TCRdb used MiXCR to reprocess the 5' RACE reads, holding one entry per CDR3 protein. The repertoire includes around 1,000,000 distinct CDR3 sequences, approximately 26% of them detected once, and 0.75% sits in the top ten. Separately, the same data were catalogued under a study of T cells of mothers and their children.

Sequenced: blood. Receptors originate from a girl aged 2 to 10 in good health.

This clonotype was seen once. This rearrangement joins TRBV20-1 to TRBJ2-7; 7 bases agree with TRBD1. The V and J ends lost 7 bases and 7 bases, in that order; junction bases with no gene match: 13. The CDR3 length is 13 residues. The germline gives CDR1 DFQATT, CDR2 SNEGSKA (reference sequence). Here the CDR3 reads CSGSEQGEWEQYF. CDR3 DNA sequence: TGCAGTGGATCTGAGCAGGGGGAATGGGAGCAGTACTTC.

In this sample, this clonotype turned up a few times. The V gene is TRBV4-3, the J gene TRBJ1-1, with D perhaps TRBD1 (5 bases). The CDR3 has 15 amino acids. Per the germline V gene, CDR1 is LGHNA and CDR2 is YSLEER. Trimming removed 3 bases from V and 3 bases from J, with 14 bases in between. This chain's CDR3 is CASSQRDGAHTEAFF. The CDR3 DNA sequence: TGCGCCAGCAGCCAGAGGGACGGGGCGCACACTGAAGCTTTCTTT.

This chain links TRBV13 with TRBJ2-7; 7 bases line up with TRBD2. The closer fit of TRBJ2-5 to the DNA end suggests the J call may be wrong. Germline V gene data show CDR1 as PRHDT and CDR2 as FYEKMQ (reference sequence). The CDR3 extends over 15 amino acids. The CDR3 loop reads CASSPPGGSQETQYF. CDR3 DNA sequence: TGTGCCAGCAGTCCGCCGGGGGGATCCCAAGAGACCCAGTACTTC.

This clonotype was counted a few times. This rearrangement joins TRBV7-9 to TRBJ2-1; TRBD2 matches 14 bases. The germline CDR1 and CDR2 sequences are SEHNR and FQNEAQ (reference sequence). The ends lost 5 bases at V and 6 bases at J; junction bases unmatched: 0. The CDR3 consists of 14 residues. CDR3 DNA sequence: TGTGCCAGCAGCGGGACTAGCGGGAGCAATGAGCAGTTCTTC. It is translated as CASSGTSGSNEQFF.

The chain recombines TRBV20-1 with TRBJ2-3; D is unresolved. CDR1 and CDR2 from the germline V gene are DFQATT and SNEGSKA (reference sequence). This CDR3 comprises 14 residues. Trimming removed 1 base at V and 0 bases at J, with 8 bases between. The CDR3 protein is CSARGSSSTDTQYF. For the CDR3, the DNA is TGCAGTGCTAGAGGCAGCTCTAGCACAGATACGCAGTATTTT.

J is TRBJ2-7 and V is TRBV2; tentative D call: TRBD1 (5 bases). V was pared by 7 bases and J by 3 bases, with 16 bases between. Germline V gene sequence: CDR1 SNHLY, CDR2 FYNNEI. The CDR3 has 14 residues. The CDR3 reads CASTPGSAFYEQYF. The CDR3 DNA reads TGTGCCAGCACCCCAGGGTCGGCATTCTACGAGCAGTACTTC.

This sequence joins TRBV5-1 and TRBJ2-1; 9 bases map to TRBD2. The germline V gene has CDR1 SGHRS and CDR2 YFSETQ. This CDR3 has 17 amino acids. V trimming: 3 bases; J trimming: 4 bases; junction bases outside the gene matches: 11. CDR3 DNA: TGCGCCAGCAGCTGGGGTTCAAGCGGGGGGACTTACAATGAGCAGTTCTTC. It codes for CASSWGSSGGTYNEQFF.

The chain links TRBV6-1 to TRBJ2-7; perhaps TRBD1 as D (5 bases). In germline, CDR1 is MNHNS, CDR2 SASEGT. The V end lost 4 bases, the J end lost 1 base, and 14 bases lay between the germline ends. The CDR3 is 15 amino acids. In DNA, the CDR3 is TGTGCCAGCAGTGCCAGGGTACAGACATCCTACGAGCAGTACTTC. Residues: CASSARVQTSYEQYF.

This clonotype has more than one count but fewer than ten. The gene calls are TRBV20-1 and TRBJ2-7; D not certain. Between the trimmed V and J ends, which lost 0 bases and 0 bases, there was a span of 6 bases. CDR3 length: 13 residues. Germline assignment: CDR1 DFQATT and CDR2 SNEGSKA (reference sequence). The CDR3 protein is CSARDKSSYEQYF. In nucleotides, the CDR3 is TGCAGTGCTAGAGATAAGAGCTCCTACGAGCAGTACTTC.

At least ten counts were recorded for this clonotype. V gene TRBV5-6 combines with J gene TRBJ2-3, with a weak D call TRBD2 (6 bases). V lost 4 bases and J 6 bases, leaving 12 bases between the germline ends. The length of the CDR3 is 13 residues. Germline CDR1 reads SGHDT; CDR2 reads YYEEEE. The CDR3 DNA is TGTGCCAGCAGCATCCCGGCGGGGGATACGCAGTATTTT. Encoded protein: CASSIPAGDTQYF.

This clonotype was found once. The V gene is TRBV7-2, the J gene TRBJ1-2; perhaps TRBD1 as D (6 bases). Trimming cost V 0 bases and J 8 bases, with 10 bases left between them. Germline loops: CDR1 SGHTA, CDR2 FQGNSA. This CDR3 is built from 13 residues. DNA of the CDR3: TGTGCCAGCAGCTTAGCTCTTAGGGGGGGCTACACCTTC. The encoded protein is CASSLALRGGYTF.

The CDR3, as DNA: TGCAGCGTCCCTAGTCGACTAGCGGGAGTGCCAGATACGCAGTATTTT. Amino acids: CSVPSRLAGVPDTQYF. This chain connects TRBV29-1 to TRBJ2-3, with 12 bases aligning to TRBD2. Germline V gene data show CDR1 as SQVTM and CDR2 as ANQGSEA. V shed 6 bases, J shed 4 bases, and the junction held 11 bases outside the gene matches. The CDR3 is 16 residues long.

This clonotype has only a few counts. The chain carries TRBV29-1 and TRBJ2-1; maybe TRBD1 (5 bases). V shed 6 bases and J shed 9 bases, with 15 bases lying between them. The CDR3 extends over 12 amino acids. CDR1 is SQVTM and CDR2 is ANQGSEA in the germline V gene. The DNA for the CDR3 is TGCAGCGTCCTCGACAGAGGCACTGAGCAGTTCTTC. As protein: CSVLDRGTEQFF.

This clonotype was counted only a few times. The V gene is TRBV7-8, the J gene TRBJ2-7; D is unresolved. CDR1 is SGHVS and CDR2 is FQNEAQ in the germline V gene. The V end was cut by 4 bases, the J end by 7 bases, with 11 bases between. CDR3 length equals 12 residues. CDR3 residues: CASSSTVREQYF. CDR3 coding DNA: TGTGCCAGCAGCTCAACGGTTCGAGAGCAGTACTTC.

The chain combines TRBV29-1 with TRBJ2-3; maybe TRBD1 (5 bases). This CDR3 has 13 residues. Trimming left V 2 bases short and J 0 bases short, with 6 bases between. The germline V gene has CDR1 SQVTM and CDR2 ANQGSEA. CDR3 protein: CSVEQGSTDTQYF. The CDR3 DNA reads TGCAGCGTTGAACAGGGTAGCACAGATACGCAGTATTTT.

This rearrangement joins TRBV10-3 to TRBJ2-3; D not resolved. Trimming shortened V by 5 bases and J by 7 bases, and 25 bases separated the two germline ends. The germline CDR1 and CDR2 sequences are ENHRY and SYGVKD. CDR3 length: 17 residues. The CDR3 region has the DNA TGTGCCATCAGTAGAAACCCCCTTCGGGTTGGTGAAAATACGCAGTATTTT. Translated, it gives CAISRNPLRVGENTQYF.

The DNA of the CDR3 is TGCAGCGTTTCTTGGGGGGGCACTGAAGCTTTCTTT. Protein: CSVSWGGTEAFF. This chain links TRBV29-1 with TRBJ1-1; a weak D match, TRBD1 (5 bases). The V end lost 5 bases, the J end lost 4 bases, and 11 bases lay between the germline ends. Per germline, CDR1 SQVTM and CDR2 ANQGSEA. The CDR3 has 12 amino acids.

In the case of this clonotype: The junction and the germline gene differ at one end; a read error may be behind it. The chain combines TRBV27 with TRBJ2-1, with D perhaps matching TRBD1 or TRBD2 (5 bases each). CDR3 length: 13 amino acids. Germline V CDR1 and CDR2: MNHEY, SMNVEV (reference sequence). The CDR3 spells CASRLGVNNEQFF. In DNA, the CDR3 is TGTGCCAGCCGTTTGGGGGTTAACAATGAGCAGTTCTTC.

The chain recombines TRBV28 with TRBJ1-2; perhaps TRBD1 as D (5 bases). CDR3 size: 14 residues. The germline V gene encodes CDR1 MDHEN and CDR2 SYDVKM. The ends were cut back, 3 bases at V and 6 bases at J, with 14 bases in the middle. CDR3 sequence: CASSFRIGAHGYTF. In nucleotides, the CDR3 is TGTGCCAGCAGTTTCCGGATAGGGGCACATGGCTACACCTTC.